This T cell receptor (beta chain) was sequenced for a study of cytomegalovirus exposure and HLA in healthy donors. The PCR made use of 60 Vbeta and 13 Jbeta primers. The assay was immunoSEQ multiplex PCR, and TCRdb's table has in-frame clones only and misses some. The repertoire holds 150,000 to 200,000 clones, with around three quarters as singletons. The CDR3 runs 15 residues. CDR1 is WSHSY and CDR2 is SAAADI in the germline V gene. This TCR was sampled from a man over 45 in good health and CMV-seropositive. The chain couples TRBV10-2 to TRBJ2-5; TRBD1 matches at 11 bases. The DNA matches TRBJ2-7 better at its end, which makes the J call doubtful. Input material: PBMCs. The CDR3 spells CASSARDRGTYEQYF. The CDR3 DNA is TGCGCCAGCAGCGCTAGGGACAGGGGGACCTACGAGCAGTACTTC.